Each of the 32 T cell receptor beta chains below was sequenced from the same sample in a study of blood T cell repertoires in COVID-19. The method was immunoSEQ multiplex PCR; TCRdb's version includes in-frame clones alone and lacks a portion of them. Of approximately 110,000 clones listed, 85% to 90% are singletons. Sequencing was done on a sample of peripheral blood. The receptor source for this set is a woman aged 80 or over with acute or convalescent COVID-19.

This rearrangement joins TRBV23-1 to TRBJ1-4; TRBD1 might be the D (6 bases). TRBV23-1 is sorted into the ORF group, with uncertain function. Deletions cut 1 base from V and 8 bases from J, with 17 bases between. This CDR3 has 16 amino acids. In DNA form, the CDR3 reads TGCGCCAGCAGTCAATTAGTGTGCAGGGGTTGGGAAAAACTGTTTTTT. Translated: CASSQLVCRGWEKLFF.

The gene calls are TRBV4-1 and TRBJ1-4; D perhaps matches TRBD1 (6 bases). Germline CDR1 reads MGHRA; CDR2 reads YSYEKL. Trimming pared 2 bases from V and 4 bases from J, leaving 11 bases between. The CDR3 sequence is 15 residues long. The CDR3 sequence: CASSQRDIGNEKLFF. CDR3 nucleotides: TGCGCCAGCAGCCAACGGGACATCGGTAATGAAAAACTGTTTTTT.

The gene calls are TRBV12-1 and TRBJ2-7; the DNA was not compared with TRBD1, the D call given in the table. TRBV12-1 is a listed pseudogene. The CDR3 sequence is 11 residues long. CDR3 loop: CASSAAYEQYF. The CDR3 region has the DNA TGTGCCAGCAGCGCAGCCTACGAGCAGTACTTC.

This rearrangement joins TRBV18 to TRBJ2-1; 9 nucleotides line up with TRBD1. This CDR3 has 16 residues. V trimming: 1 base; J trimming: 4 bases; junction bases outside the gene matches: 5. Germline CDR1 and CDR2: KGHSH and LQKENI. The CDR3 bases are TGTGCCAGCTCACCACGTCCCGGGACAGGGTACAATGAGCAGTTCTTC. It translates to CASSPRPGTGYNEQFF. Complete variable domain (other parts from reference TRBV18 and TRBJ2-1): NAGVMQNPRHLVRRRGQEARLRCSPMKGHSHVYWYRQLPEEGLKFMVYLQKENIIDESGMPKERFSAEFPKEGPSILRIQQVVRGDSAAYFCASSPRPGTGYNEQFFGPGTRLTVL.

The V and J genes are TRBV5-1 and TRBJ2-7; D unresolved. This CDR3 has 14 amino acids. Trimming cost V 0 bases and J 0 bases, with 7 bases left between them. Germline CDR1 and CDR2: SGHRS and YFSETQ. The CDR3 DNA sequence: TGCGCCAGCAGCTTGGACCTCAGCTCCTACGAGCAGTACTTC. It yields the protein CASSLDLSSYEQYF.

This chain links TRBV27 with TRBJ1-4, with D unclear. This CDR3 region has 14 residues. CDR1 is MNHEY, CDR2 SMNVEV, per germline (reference sequence). Trimming shortened V by 5 bases and J by 6 bases, and 13 bases separated the two germline ends. CDR3 nucleotide sequence: TGTGCCAGCAGTCCGGCTTCCGGGGATGAAAAACTGTTTTTT. Translating it yields CASSPASGDEKLFF.

The chain recombines TRBV21-1 with TRBJ1-5; TRBD1 reflects the table's D call only, with no check against the DNA. TRBV21-1 is flagged as a pseudogene. The CDR3 loop spans 15 amino acids. CDR3 protein: CASSKEGAVNQPQHF. The CDR3 nucleotides are TGTGCCAGCAGCAAAGAGGGGGCGGTCAATCAGCCCCAGCATTTT.

The rearrangement links TRBV14 to TRBJ1-4; D is possibly TRBD1 (5 bases). The V and J ends lost 3 bases and 8 bases respectively, with 10 bases between them. This CDR3 contains 13 residues. Germline-derived CDR1 and CDR2 are SGHDN and FVKESK. DNA for the CDR3: TGTGCCAGCAGCCAGGGGCTAAAGGAAAAACTGTTTTTT. The encoded protein is CASSQGLKEKLFF.

This rearrangement joins TRBV7-9 to TRBJ2-1; D is unclear. This CDR3 contains 16 residues. CDR1 and CDR2 (germline): SEHNR, FQNEAQ (reference sequence). The ends were cut back, 5 bases at V and 0 bases at J, with 14 bases in the middle. CDR3 protein: CASSLTRLSSYNEQFF. As DNA, the CDR3 is TGTGCCAGCAGCCTAACACGACTTAGCTCCTACAATGAGCAGTTCTTC. Looking up the rest from reference TRBV7-9 and TRBJ2-1 gives the full variable domain: DTGVSQNPRHKITKRGQNVTFRCDPISEHNRLYWYRQTLGQGPEFLTYFQNEAQLEKSRLLSDRFSAERPKGSFSTLEIQRTEQGDSAMYLCASSLTRLSSYNEQFFGPGTRLTVL.

This chain joins TRBV28 and TRBJ2-1; TRBD1 matches 10 bases. Germline V gene lookup returns CDR1 MDHEN and CDR2 SYDVKM. With 7 bases clipped from V and 8 bases from J, the junction kept 11 bases outside the gene matches. The CDR3 contains 15 residues. DNA of the CDR3: TGTGCCAGCAACCAGGACAGGGGGAAGAACTATGAGCAGTTCTTC. It encodes CASNQDRGKNYEQFF.

The rearrangement links TRBV6-6 to TRBJ2-7; D gene unclear. CDR3 size: 13 residues. CDR1 is MNHNY and CDR2 is SVGAGI in the germline V gene (reference sequence). The V end lost 7 bases, the J end lost 5 bases, and 15 bases lay between the germline ends. The CDR3 loop is CASKDSDSHEQYF. The CDR3 DNA follows: TGTGCCAGCAAAGATTCCGACTCTCACGAGCAGTACTTC.

The chain has TRBV19 and TRBJ1-2; 7 bases are a match to TRBD1. CDR1 and CDR2 from the germline V gene are LNHDA and SQIVND (reference sequence). This CDR3 contains 13 residues. V was pared by 5 bases and J by 7 bases, with 7 bases of the junction left unmatched. The CDR3 spells CASSGQGVSGYTF. The CDR3 DNA reads TGTGCCAGTAGTGGCCAGGGGGTCAGTGGCTACACCTTC.

J is TRBJ2-1 and V is TRBV21-1; the D call in the table, TRBD2, was not verified against the DNA. TRBV21-1 is tagged as a pseudogene. The CDR3 extends over 14 amino acids. This CDR3 is CASSRGWGEGEQFF. CDR3 nucleotide sequence: TGTGCCAGCAGCCGCGGTTGGGGAGAGGGTGAGCAGTTCTTC.

This sequence joins TRBV19 and TRBJ2-5, with a weak D call TRBD1 (5 bases). Germline-derived CDR1 and CDR2 are LNHDA and SQIVND (reference sequence). V was shortened by 9 bases and J by 1 base, with 9 bases between the two germline ends. The CDR3 extends over 12 amino acids. The chain's CDR3 is CARTELQETQYF. The CDR3 coding sequence is TGTGCCAGGACAGAGCTCCAAGAGACCCAGTACTTC.

CDR3 residues: CASSLSGTASSGNTIYF. In nucleotides, the CDR3 is TGTGCCAGCTCACTTTCCGGGACAGCTAGTTCTGGAAACACCATATATTTT. This chain joins TRBV18 and TRBJ1-3; 7 bases map to TRBD1. Germline assignment: CDR1 KGHSH and CDR2 LQKENI. The CDR3 runs to 17 residues. J gave up 1 base and V 4 bases, and 10 bases lay outside the gene matches.

The rearrangement joins TRBV11-2 to TRBJ1-1, with TRBD1 matching 7 bases. The CDR3 consists of 16 residues. Looked up from germline, CDR1 is SGHAT and CDR2 is FQNNGV. Trimming took 4 bases from V and 4 from J; bases not matched to a gene: 12. The CDR3: CASSWTRGKGSTEAFF. CDR3 nucleotides: TGTGCCAGCAGCTGGACCAGGGGGAAGGGGAGCACTGAAGCTTTCTTT. Looking up the rest from reference TRBV11-2 and TRBJ1-1 gives the full variable domain: EAGVAQSPRYKIIEKRQSVAFWCNPISGHATLYWYQQILGQGPKLLIQFQNNGVVDDSQLPKDRFSAERLKGVDSTLKIQPAKLEDSAVYLCASSWTRGKGSTEAFFGQGTRLTVV.

The gene calls are TRBV18 and TRBJ2-3; 7 nucleotides line up with TRBD2. This CDR3 has 18 amino acids. V gave up 0 bases and J gave up 2 bases; unmatched junction bases: 11. Per germline, CDR1 KGHSH and CDR2 LQKENI. CDR3 nucleotide sequence: TGTGCCAGCTCACCACCCCGCGGGGGATCCCCCCACACAGATACGCAGTATTTT. Its protein product is CASSPPRGGSPHTDTQYF.

V and J are TRBV10-2 and TRBJ2-5; 13 positions match TRBD2. Germline lookup yields CDR1 WSHSY and CDR2 SAAADI. CDR3 length equals 15 residues. V lost 5 bases, J lost 5 bases, and 5 bases stayed unmatched. Here the CDR3 reads CASSLLAGGLETQYF. The CDR3 DNA is TGCGCCAGCAGTTTACTAGCGGGGGGGCTCGAGACCCAGTACTTC.

The rearrangement links TRBV19 to TRBJ1-5; 10 positions agree with TRBD1. V shed 4 bases and J 0 bases; nucleotides not matched to a gene: 6. The CDR3 contains 17 residues. Germline V lookup: CDR1 LNHDA, CDR2 SQIVND (reference sequence). The CDR3 loop reads CASSKRQGAHSNQPQHF. In DNA, the CDR3 is TGTGCCAGTAGTAAAAGACAGGGGGCGCATAGCAATCAGCCCCAGCATTTT.

The chain uses TRBV19 and TRBJ1-2; D remains unclear. The CDR3 covers 14 residues. Per the germline V gene, CDR1 is LNHDA and CDR2 is SQIVND (reference sequence). Trimming left V 4 bases short and J 8 bases short, with 17 bases between. The CDR3 sequence: CASSTTWAAGGYTF. DNA of the CDR3: TGTGCCAGTAGTACGACCTGGGCTGCCGGCGGCTACACCTTC.

The chain carries TRBV5-1 and TRBJ2-2; 8 bases match TRBD1. Looked up from germline, CDR1 is SGHRS and CDR2 is YFSETQ. The CDR3 consists of 15 residues. Germline trimming cut 4 bases from V and 5 bases from J; bases unmatched to any gene: 7. The CDR3 is CASSIGQGGTGELFF. CDR3 bases: TGCGCCAGCAGCATAGGACAGGGCGGTACCGGGGAGCTGTTTTTT.

The chain employs TRBV2 and TRBJ1-2; weak D call: TRBD1 (5 bases). The ends were cut back, 8 bases at V and 4 bases at J, with 8 bases in the middle. The CDR3 is 11 amino acids. The germline V gene encodes CDR1 SNHLY and CDR2 FYNNEI. CDR3 DNA sequence: TGTGCCAGCCACAGGATCTATGGCTACACCTTC. Translated: CASHRIYGYTF.

The chain is built from TRBV7-2 and TRBJ2-4, with 7 bases identical to TRBD2. CDR3 length: 15 amino acids. Unmatched junction bases numbered 7, after V lost 5 bases and J lost 3 bases. Germline V gene sequence: CDR1 SGHTA, CDR2 FQGNSA. CDR3 nucleotide sequence: TGTGCCAGCAGCCTCAGCGGGGCCCTCAAAAACATTCAGTACTTC. Translating it yields CASSLSGALKNIQYF.

The gene calls are TRBV30 and TRBJ1-5; D is ambiguous. Germline assignment: CDR1 GTSNPN and CDR2 SVGIG (reference sequence). There are 13 residues in the CDR3. V was trimmed by 1 base and J by 5 bases, leaving 9 bases between them. The CDR3 coding sequence is TGTGCCTGGAGTGGCTCCGGGTATCAGCCCCAGCATTTT. Protein: CAWSGSGYQPQHF.

This clone was picked up one time. The gene calls are TRBV4-3 and TRBJ2-1; D call uncertain. The V gene's germline CDR1 is LGHNA and CDR2 YSLEER. Between the trimmed V and J ends, which lost 1 base and 5 bases, there was a span of 12 bases. CDR3 length: 15 amino acids. CDR3 sequence (DNA): TGCGCCAGCAGCCAAGGCCTGGTCTCGGACAATGAGCAGTTCTTC. Translating gives CASSQGLVSDNEQFF.

V gene TRBV5-4 combines with J gene TRBJ2-6; D might be TRBD1 (5 bases). Trimming left V 2 bases short and J 3 bases short, with 9 bases between. Germline V gives CDR1 SGHNT, CDR2 YYREEE (reference sequence). This CDR3 comprises 15 residues. The CDR3 region is CASSFAGLGANVLTF. The CDR3 DNA is TGTGCCAGCAGCTTTGCAGGGCTTGGGGCCAACGTCCTGACTTTC.

This chain links TRBV6-5 with TRBJ2-5, with D uncertain. Germline CDR1 is MNHEY and CDR2 is SVGAGI. V was shortened by 6 bases and J by 5 bases, with 7 bases between the two germline ends. The CDR3 extends over 11 amino acids. The CDR3 here is CASSFRETQYF. CDR3 sequence (DNA): TGTGCCAGCAGCTTCAGGGAGACCCAGTACTTC.

This rearrangement joins TRBV6-5 to TRBJ2-5, with TRBD2 identical over 9 bases. The CDR3 is 15 amino acids. The ends lost 5 bases at V and 1 base at J; junction bases unmatched: 5. Germline V gene data show CDR1 as MNHEY and CDR2 as SVGAGI. The CDR3 nucleotides read TGTGCCAGCAGTCGTAGCGGGGGCAGCCAAGAGACCCAGTACTTC. Protein product: CASSRSGGSQETQYF.

CDR3 DNA sequence: TGTGCCAGCAGCTTATCCCTAGACAGGAGTAAGCAGCATTTT. Encoded protein: CASSLSLDRSKQHF. The rearrangement joins TRBV7-8 to TRBJ1-5, with TRBD1 as a possible D gene (6 bases). Germline V lookup: CDR1 SGHVS, CDR2 FQNEAQ. V lost 2 bases to trimming and J lost 13 bases, with 18 bases between them. This CDR3 is built from 14 residues.

This chain joins TRBV24-1 and TRBJ1-6; 9 nucleotides match TRBD1. CDR1 and CDR2 (germline): KGHDR, SFDVKD. The CDR3 extends over 16 amino acids. The V segment lost 6 bases and the J segment 5 bases; nucleotides outside the gene matches: 7. CDR3 sequence (DNA): TGTGCCACCAGTCCTACAGGGGGCGCGGATAATTCACCCCTCCACTTT. Its translation is CATSPTGGADNSPLHF.

The CDR3 DNA is TGTGCCAGCGGGGGAGGCTCCTACGAGCAGTACTTC. Translating it yields CASGGGSYEQYF. This chain uses TRBV9 with TRBJ2-7; D is possibly TRBD2 (6 bases). The germline gives CDR1 SGDLS, CDR2 YYNGEE. V dropped 7 bases and J dropped 0 bases, with 8 bases sitting between them. The CDR3 is 12 amino acids.

This chain links TRBV10-2 with TRBJ2-1, with 13 bases lining up with TRBD2. V lost 4 bases and J lost 6; bases outside the gene matches: 6. The germline V gene has CDR1 WSHSY and CDR2 SAAADI. The CDR3 spans 16 residues. CDR3 loop: CASSGTGTSGANEQFF. CDR3 bases: TGCGCCAGCAGTGGCACCGGGACTAGCGGGGCCAATGAGCAGTTCTTC.